Listed here are 27 T cell receptor beta chains from one sample, sequenced in a study of shared clonotypes between healthy human individuals. The repertoire was sequenced with immunoSEQ multiplex PCR; TCRdb's copy has only in-frame clones and lacks some. The sample holds over 2 million clones, 85% to 95% seen once. The sequenced material came from naive CD4+ T cells from PBMCs. Subset described: CD45RA+ positively selected. Receptors were obtained from a man aged 18 to 35 in good health. Some clones in this sample may be carry-over from other donors' samples.

J is TRBJ1-1 and V is TRBV7-2; no definite D call. Trimming removed 5 bases from V and 8 bases from J, with 15 bases in between. The CDR3 covers 13 residues. Germline CDR1 and CDR2: SGHTA and FQGNSA. The CDR3 bases are TGTGCCAGCAGCCCAAGGACCGAAATGGAAGCTTTCTTT. This encodes CASSPRTEMEAFF.

The rearrangement uses TRBV11-2 and TRBJ2-1; 13 positions match TRBD2. Germline-derived CDR1 and CDR2 are SGHAT and FQNNGV. V was clipped by 5 bases and J by 8 bases; unmatched bases: 18. This CDR3 is built from 19 residues. The CDR3 DNA follows: TGTGCCAGCAGCCGGCGACCGTCTCCGGGACTAGCGGGATACCATGAGCAGTTCTTC. This codes for CASSRRPSPGLAGYHEQFF.

The V call is TRBV7-2, the J call TRBJ2-7; 9 nucleotides agree with TRBD2. CDR3 size: 16 residues. Losses at the gene ends were 1 base for V and 1 base for J; bases not matched to a gene: 5. The V gene's germline CDR1 is SGHTA and CDR2 FQGNSA. DNA for the CDR3: TGTGCCAGCAGCTTAGTCGCGGGAGGGCCTTCCTACGAGCAGTACTTC. Amino acid sequence: CASSLVAGGPSYEQYF.

The chain couples TRBV19 to TRBJ1-1; perhaps TRBD1 as D (5 bases). V shed 5 bases and J shed 5 bases, with 33 bases lying between them. Germline CDR1 is LNHDA and CDR2 is SQIVND (reference sequence). The CDR3 loop spans 20 amino acids. For the CDR3, the DNA is TGTGCCAGTAGTTCGGCAGGGCTACGCAGGAATCAACCCGTCTATACTGAAGCTTTCTTT. This translates into CASSSAGLRRNQPVYTEAFF.

This rearrangement joins TRBV27 to TRBJ2-6; D gene uncertain. V shed 3 bases and J shed 0 bases, with 6 bases lying between them. Looked up from germline, CDR1 is MNHEY and CDR2 is SMNVEV (reference sequence). The CDR3 extends over 15 amino acids. CDR3 bases: TGTGCCAGCAGTTTGACAAACTCTGGGGCCAACGTCCTGACTTTC. This gives the protein CASSLTNSGANVLTF.

V gene TRBV21-1 combines with J gene TRBJ1-2. TRBV21-1 is an annotated pseudogene. The CDR3 consists of 10 residues. DNA for the CDR3: TGTGCCAGCAGCAAAGCGGGCTACACCTTC. Its translation is CASSKAGYTF.

This chain links TRBV5-1 with TRBJ2-3; a possible D gene is TRBD1 (5 bases). The germline V and J ends were trimmed by 4 bases and 2 bases, with 11 bases remaining between them. Germline values: CDR1 SGHRS, CDR2 YFSETQ. This CDR3 has 14 amino acids. CDR3 residues: CASSHRIVTDTQYF. As DNA, the CDR3 is TGCGCCAGCAGCCACAGGATTGTCACAGATACGCAGTATTTT.

Only one count was recorded for this clone. This sequence joins TRBV11-1 and TRBJ2-7, with TRBD1 matching 9 bases. Germline V lookup: CDR1 SGHAT, CDR2 FQDESV (reference sequence). The CDR3 runs to 14 residues. The V segment lost 5 bases and the J segment 3 bases; nucleotides outside the gene matches: 5. CDR3 bases: TGTGCCAGCAGCACAGGGACAGGGAACTACGAGCAGTACTTC. Translation: CASSTGTGNYEQYF.

The chain carries TRBV18 and TRBJ2-3, with D possibly matching TRBD2 (6 bases). The CDR3 extends over 13 amino acids. V was trimmed by 6 bases and J by 6 bases, leaving 13 bases between them. Germline V gene data show CDR1 as KGHSH and CDR2 as LQKENI. CDR3 DNA: TGTGCCAGCTCGACCACGGGACTTGATACGCAGTATTTT. Its protein product is CASSTTGLDTQYF.

The chain carries TRBV11-2 and TRBJ1-2; no firm D call. The V gene's germline CDR1 is SGHAT and CDR2 FQNNGV. V lost 6 bases, J lost 2 bases, and 7 bases lay in between. The CDR3 spans 12 residues. The CDR3 spells CASSLANYGYTF. CDR3 in DNA: TGTGCCAGCAGTCTAGCGAACTATGGCTACACCTTC.

The chain is built from TRBV7-9 and TRBJ2-3, with 7 bases aligning to TRBD2. This CDR3 has 18 amino acids. V shed 2 bases and J 2 bases; nucleotides not matched to a gene: 13. CDR1 and CDR2 (germline): SEHNR, FQNEAQ (reference sequence). CDR3 sequence: CASSLYARASGVTDTQYF. The CDR3, as DNA: TGTGCCAGCAGCTTATACGCTCGGGCTAGCGGTGTCACAGATACGCAGTATTTT.

The CDR3 DNA reads TGTGCCAGCAGTTCGAGTTTCGCGGGAGGGAACAATGAGCAGTTCTTC. Translated: CASSSSFAGGNNEQFF. The J gene is TRBJ2-1, the V gene TRBV6-5; 9 bases fit TRBD2. The V segment lost 4 bases and the J segment 5 bases; nucleotides outside the gene matches: 9. The CDR3 is 16 amino acids. Germline V gives CDR1 MNHEY, CDR2 SVGAGI.

This clone was picked up a small number of times. The rearrangement links TRBV7-2 to TRBJ2-2; D is undetermined. The V end was cut by 5 bases, the J end by 4 bases, with 8 bases between. This CDR3 is 13 amino acids long. CDR1 is SGHTA, CDR2 FQGNSA, per germline. Here the CDR3 DNA reads TGTGCCAGCAGCGTCAGGATCACCGGGGAGCTGTTTTTT. Protein product: CASSVRITGELFF.

DNA for the CDR3: TGTGCCAGCAGCTTAGGGAGTTATAGTAAGGGGAAAGACAATGAGCAGTTCTTC. It specifies CASSLGSYSKGKDNEQFF. The chain joins TRBV7-9 to TRBJ2-1; maybe TRBD1 (5 bases). V was cut by 1 base and J by 5 bases, with 21 bases left in between. In germline, CDR1 is SEHNR, CDR2 FQNEAQ (reference sequence). The CDR3 has 18 amino acids.

In this sample, this clone turned up once. The rearrangement joins TRBV6-5 to TRBJ2-1, with D possibly being TRBD2 (5 bases). V lost 8 bases, J lost 5 bases, and 13 bases lay in between. The germline CDR1 and CDR2 sequences are MNHEY and SVGAGI. The CDR3 has 13 amino acids. CDR3 bases: TGTGCCAGCCGCCCGGAGGTTCACAATGAGCAGTTCTTC. As protein: CASRPEVHNEQFF.

Comments on this clone: Other DNA sequences in this specimen translate into the identical CDR3. The CDR3 DNA reads as TGCAGTGCTAGGGGAGTGGATACGCAGTATTTT. Residues: CSARGVDTQYF. V usage is TRBV20-1 and J usage is TRBJ2-3; perhaps TRBD2 as D (5 bases). This CDR3 is built from 11 residues. Trimming cost V 3 bases and J 6 bases, with 7 bases left between them. Germline loops: CDR1 DFQATT, CDR2 SNEGSKA (reference sequence).

This sequence joins TRBV5-4 and TRBJ1-2; no reliable D call. This CDR3 contains 15 residues. V dropped 3 bases and J dropped 0 bases, with 12 bases sitting between them. Germline V lookup: CDR1 SGHNT, CDR2 YYREEE (reference sequence). CDR3 sequence reads: CASSSGSAANYGYTF. The CDR3 DNA sequence: TGTGCCAGCAGCTCCGGGTCAGCCGCTAACTATGGCTACACCTTC.

The chain carries TRBV27 and TRBJ1-1; no firm D call. This CDR3 has 8 amino acids. The germline V and J ends were trimmed by 10 bases and 7 bases, with 4 bases remaining between them. Germline CDR1 and CDR2: MNHEY and SMNVEV (reference sequence). The CDR3 here is CAKDEAFF. DNA for the CDR3: TGTGCCAAGGATGAAGCTTTCTTT.

The chain couples TRBV4-1 to TRBJ2-3, with 9 positions matching TRBD2. The CDR3 is 18 residues long. Trimming took 3 bases from V and 0 from J; bases not matched to a gene: 10. The germline V gene encodes CDR1 MGHRA and CDR2 YSYEKL. The CDR3 DNA is TGCGCCAGCAGCCAGGGGCTAGCGGGAATTACTAGCACAGATACGCAGTATTTT. Its translation: CASSQGLAGITSTDTQYF.

DNA for the CDR3: TGTGCCAGCAGCTTAGATACGACAGACTACGAGCAGTACTTC. Residues: CASSLDTTDYEQYF. J is TRBJ2-7 and V is TRBV11-3; tentative D call: TRBD1 (5 bases). The CDR3 totals 14 residues. V lost 0 bases and J 3 bases, leaving 9 bases between the germline ends. Germline V lookup: CDR1 SGHNT, CDR2 YENEEA.

This clone showed up just a few times. The chain uses TRBV7-9 and TRBJ1-1; no reliable D call. Germline loops: CDR1 SEHNR, CDR2 FQNEAQ (reference sequence). CDR3 length equals 14 residues. Trimming stripped 3 bases from V and 0 bases from J, with 8 bases between. As DNA, the CDR3 is TGTGCCAGCAGCTTCTCATCGGTGAACACTGAAGCTTTCTTT. Translating it yields CASSFSSVNTEAFF. The complete variable domain, with remaining parts taken from reference TRBV7-9 and TRBJ1-1, reads DTGVSQNPRHKITKRGQNVTFRCDPISEHNRLYWYRQTLGQGPEFLTYFQNEAQLEKSRLLSDRFSAERPKGSFSTLEIQRTEQGDSAMYLCASSFSSVNTEAFFGQGTRLTVV.

V is TRBV28 and J is TRBJ1-2; 7 bases are shared with TRBD1. The CDR3 length is 14 residues. Germline-derived CDR1 and CDR2 are MDHEN and SYDVKM. The J segment lost 3 bases and the V segment lost 6 bases, leaving 7 bases of the junction unmatched. The CDR3 spells CASRSGQRDYGYTF. In DNA, the CDR3 is TGTGCCAGCAGGTCGGGACAGAGGGACTATGGCTACACCTTC.

This chain connects TRBV7-3 to TRBJ2-2; D perhaps matches TRBD1 (6 bases). This CDR3 has 16 residues. V gave up 2 bases and J gave up 0 bases, with 10 bases separating them. Germline V gives CDR1 SGHTA, CDR2 FQGTGA. The CDR3 region has the DNA TGTGCCAGCAGCTTACTGGCAGGGGCGAACACCGGGGAGCTGTTTTTT. Translation: CASSLLAGANTGELFF.

V is TRBV6-1 and J is TRBJ1-1; 7 bases line up with TRBD1. The CDR3 is 14 amino acids. From germline, CDR1 is MNHNS and CDR2 SASEGT. Trimming took 3 bases from V and 4 from J; bases not matched to a gene: 5. CDR3 amino acids: CASSDNRGFTEAFF. CDR3 coding DNA: TGTGCCAGCAGTGATAACAGGGGATTCACTGAAGCTTTCTTT.

The V and J genes are TRBV7-2 and TRBJ2-1; perhaps TRBD2 as D (5 bases). The CDR3 covers 16 residues. Trimming removed 5 bases at V and 3 bases at J, with 17 bases between. Germline V gene lookup returns CDR1 SGHTA and CDR2 FQGNSA. CDR3 in DNA: TGTGCCAGCAGCCCCCCGCTAGCTATCCACTACAATGAGCAGTTCTTC. It codes for CASSPPLAIHYNEQFF.

Comments on this clone: The same CDR3 can be traced to other DNA sequences in this sample. The genes are TRBV20-1 and TRBJ1-1, with D hard to call. V lost 2 bases and J lost 8, with 6 bases in between. The germline V gene has CDR1 DFQATT and CDR2 SNEGSKA (reference sequence). The CDR3 spans 10 residues. CDR3 DNA sequence: TGCAGTGCTAGATCTGAGGAAGCTTTCTTT. Amino acids: CSARSEEAFF.

This chain connects TRBV5-1 to TRBJ2-7, with 9 bases lining up with TRBD1. The V and J ends lost 4 bases and 2 bases, in that order; junction bases with no gene match: 7. CDR1 and CDR2 (germline): SGHRS, YFSETQ. The CDR3 extends over 15 amino acids. CDR3 sequence (DNA): TGCGCCAGCAGCGGGACAGGGTTCAGTGCCTACGAGCAGTACTTC. It yields the protein CASSGTGFSAYEQYF.